The subject of this entry is one T cell receptor beta chain. The data belong to a study of T cell changes during pregnancy in multiple sclerosis. The protocol was immunoSEQ multiplex PCR, while the TCRdb copy is restricted to in-frame clones and leaves out a portion. Seen here are 35,000 to 50,000 clones, roughly 92% observed once, and the top ten hold roughly 0.69%. CDR1 is SGHDT, CDR2 YYEEEE, per germline. This CDR3 has 13 residues. The ends were cut back, 0 bases at V and 9 bases at J, with 11 bases in the middle. This clonotype originated in a female donor with multiple sclerosis, enrolled in a pregnancy study. This rearrangement joins TRBV5-6 to TRBJ2-3; maybe TRBD2 (6 bases). This sample comprised CD4+ T cells from peripheral blood mononuclear cells, obtained in the first trimester of pregnancy. In DNA, the CDR3 is TGTGCCAGCAGCTTGGCCGGGAGTGAGACGCAGTATTTT. Protein: CASSLAGSETQYF.